This TCR beta chain was recovered during a study of T cells in Graves' hyperthyroidism and ophthalmopathy. This clonotype was seen at least ten times. Germline values: CDR1 SGHTA, CDR2 FQGNSA. The CDR3 length is 17 residues. J gave up 7 bases and V 2 bases, and 12 bases lay outside the gene matches. Regions amplified from RNA transcripts were the TCR beta CDR3 regions. HTBI primers drove first-round RT-PCR of the TCR CDR3. TCRdb recomputed calls from the multiplex PCR reads with MiXCR, one row per CDR3 protein. The sample records 250,000 to 400,000 distinct CDR3 sequences, about 13% being singletons. V is TRBV7-2 and J is TRBJ2-1; TRBD1 agrees at 9 bases. The receptor was isolated from a woman between 40 and 50 years old with Graves' ophthalmopathy. Sequencing was performed on blood. Here the CDR3 reads CASSLFRRTGAVNEQFF. The CDR3 nucleotides are TGTGCCAGCAGCTTATTCCGAAGGACAGGGGCCGTGAATGAGCAGTTCTTC.